The entry that follows covers one T cell receptor beta chain sequence. Its antigen is as yet unknown. This specimen belongs to a study of T cell responses to AZD1222 COVID-19 vaccine. Study-level findings and limits: The span of vaccine-associated CD4 TCRs extended across spike, with dominance at 160-218 and 743-854. Nearly half of spike-specific TCRs reportedly target unmutated variant regions. Donors in the cohort were predominantly white British and more often female, and clonal diversity was possibly underestimated. All repertoire sampling was performed exclusively after the peak T cell response.

From germline, CDR1 is SGHDT and CDR2 YYEEEE. The CDR3 is 18 amino acids. The ends were cut back, 0 bases at V and 2 bases at J, with 18 bases in the middle. Sequencing used immunoSEQ multiplex PCR; TCRdb keeps in-frame clones, though not all of them. The data contain about 150,000 clones, just over 90% of them singletons. Here the sequenced sample was peripheral blood, taken on day 0 of AZD1222 vaccination. The rearrangement uses TRBV5-6 and TRBJ2-1; the D gene could be TRBD1 or TRBD2 (5 bases each). This sequence originates from an adult in good health. The CDR3 nucleotides read TGTGCCAGCAGCTTGGGCGGACTGGACGGGACGACCTACAATGAGCAGTTCTTC. Its protein product is CASSLGGLDGTTYNEQFF.